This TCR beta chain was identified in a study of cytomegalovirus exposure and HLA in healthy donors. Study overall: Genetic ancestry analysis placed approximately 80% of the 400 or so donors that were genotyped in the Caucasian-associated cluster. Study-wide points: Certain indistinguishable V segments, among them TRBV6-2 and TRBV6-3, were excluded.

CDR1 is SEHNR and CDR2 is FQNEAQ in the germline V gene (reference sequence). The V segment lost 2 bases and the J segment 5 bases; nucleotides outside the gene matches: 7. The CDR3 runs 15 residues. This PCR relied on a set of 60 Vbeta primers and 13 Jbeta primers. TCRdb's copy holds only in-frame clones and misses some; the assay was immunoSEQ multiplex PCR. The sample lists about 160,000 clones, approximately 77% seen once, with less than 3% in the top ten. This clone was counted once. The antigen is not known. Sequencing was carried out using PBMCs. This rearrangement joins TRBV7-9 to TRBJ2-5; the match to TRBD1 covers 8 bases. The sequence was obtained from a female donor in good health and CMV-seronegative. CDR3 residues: CASSLSRGLRETQYF. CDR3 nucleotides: TGTGCCAGCAGCTTAAGCAGGGGGCTAAGGGAGACCCAGTACTTC.